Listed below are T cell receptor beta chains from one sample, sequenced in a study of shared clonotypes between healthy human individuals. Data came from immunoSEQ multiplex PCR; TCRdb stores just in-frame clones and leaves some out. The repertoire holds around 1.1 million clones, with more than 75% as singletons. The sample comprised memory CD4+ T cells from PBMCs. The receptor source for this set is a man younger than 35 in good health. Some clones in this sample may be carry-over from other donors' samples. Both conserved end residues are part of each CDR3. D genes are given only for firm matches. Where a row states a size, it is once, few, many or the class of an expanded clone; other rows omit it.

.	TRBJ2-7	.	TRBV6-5	CASSSADRLPREQYF	TGTGCCAGCAGTTCCGCGGACCGCCTGCCTCGAGAGCAGTACTTC
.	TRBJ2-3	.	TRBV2	CASSEEIWVDSATDTQYF	TGTGCCAGCAGTGAAGAAATTTGGGTGGACTCTGCCACAGATACGCAGTATTTT
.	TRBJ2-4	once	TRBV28	CASQKAGNIQYF	TGTGCCAGCCAGAAAGCCGGTAACATTCAGTACTTC
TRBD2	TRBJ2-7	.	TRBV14	CARGGLAGETYEQYF	TGTGCCAGAGGGGGACTAGCGGGGGAAACCTACGAGCAGTACTTC
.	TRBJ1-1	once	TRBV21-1	CASSRVPTGQMNTEAFF	TGTGCCAGCAGCAGGGTCCCTACCGGACAGATGAACACTGAAGCTTTCTTT
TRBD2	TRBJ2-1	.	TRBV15	CATSRGASGRVNEQFF	TGTGCCACCAGCAGAGGGGCTAGCGGGAGAGTCAATGAGCAGTTCTTC
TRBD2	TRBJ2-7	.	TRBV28	CASSPPGGRVYEQYF	TGTGCCAGCAGTCCCCCTGGGGGGAGGGTCTACGAGCAGTACTTC
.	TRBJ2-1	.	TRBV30	CAWSVRNGEQFF	TGTGCCTGGAGTGTCAGAAATGGTGAGCAGTTCTTC
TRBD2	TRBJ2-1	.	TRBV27	CASSLAGAINEQFF	TGTGCCAGCAGTTTAGCGGGAGCGATTAATGAGCAGTTCTTC
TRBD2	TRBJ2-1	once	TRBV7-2	CASSLAGDPYNEQFF	TGTGCCAGCAGCTTGGCGGGAGACCCCTACAATGAGCAGTTCTTC
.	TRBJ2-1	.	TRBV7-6	CASSFYGTRRNEQFF	TGTGCCAGCAGCTTTTACGGGACGCGGAGGAATGAGCAGTTCTTC
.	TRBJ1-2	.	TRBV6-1	CASSESTSYGYTF	TGTGCCAGCAGTGAGTCGACATCCTATGGCTACACCTTC
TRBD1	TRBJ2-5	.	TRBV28	CASSSGQWNAYF	TGTGCCAGCAGTTCGGGACAGTGGAATGCGTACTTC
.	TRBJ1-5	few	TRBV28	CASREGPSRNPQHF	TGTGCCAGCAGAGAGGGACCTTCTAGAAACCCCCAGCATTTT
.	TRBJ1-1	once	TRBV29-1	CSVEVSRDTEAFF	TGCAGCGTTGAAGTTAGTCGGGACACTGAAGCTTTCTTT
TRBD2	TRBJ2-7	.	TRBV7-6	CASSPSGRAREQYF	TGTGCCAGCAGCCCGAGCGGGAGGGCCCGTGAGCAGTACTTC
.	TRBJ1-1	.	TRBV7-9	CASSLGPATNTEAFF	TGTGCCAGCAGCTTAGGTCCAGCGACGAACACTGAAGCTTTCTTT
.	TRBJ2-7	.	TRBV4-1	CASSQAGSSPYEQYF	TGCGCCAGCAGCCAAGCGGGAAGCAGTCCCTACGAGCAGTACTTC
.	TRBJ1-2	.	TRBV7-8	CASSFNPDSEGTNYGYTF	TGTGCCAGCAGCTTCAACCCGGACAGCGAGGGGACTAACTATGGCTACACCTTC
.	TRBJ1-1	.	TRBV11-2	CASSLIMWGNTEAFF	TGTGCCAGCAGCCTTATCATGTGGGGGAACACTGAAGCTTTCTTT
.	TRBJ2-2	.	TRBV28	CASSFGTTNTGELFF	TGTGCCAGCAGTTTTGGGACAACGAACACCGGGGAGCTGTTTTTT
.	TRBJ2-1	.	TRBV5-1	CAGRRNEQFF	TGCGCCGGGAGGAGGAATGAGCAGTTCTTC
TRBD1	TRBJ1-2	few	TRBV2	CASRGTADNGYTF	TGTGCCAGCAGAGGGACAGCGGACAACGGCTACACCTTC
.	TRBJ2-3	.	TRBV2	CASSATPRGTQYF	TGTGCCAGCAGTGCCACACCCCGGGGTACGCAGTATTTT
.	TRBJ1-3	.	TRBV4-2	CASSLGHLNTIYF	TGTGCCAGCAGCTTGGGACACTTAAACACCATATATTTT
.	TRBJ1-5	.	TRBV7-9	CASSSSLPGNQPQHF	TGTGCCAGCAGCTCCTCCCTCCCGGGCAATCAGCCCCAGCATTTT
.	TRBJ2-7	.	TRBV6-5	CASSYSGEQYF	TGTGCCAGCAGTTACTCTGGCGAGCAGTACTTC
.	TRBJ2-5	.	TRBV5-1	CASSPGWQETQYF	TGCGCCAGCAGCCCAGGGTGGCAAGAGACCCAGTACTTC
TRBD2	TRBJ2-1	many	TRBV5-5	CASSPGGYNEQFF	TGTGCCAGCAGCCCCGGGGGGTACAATGAGCAGTTCTTC
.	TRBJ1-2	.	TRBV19	CASTSREGYGYTF	TGTGCCAGTACTAGTCGCGAGGGCTATGGCTACACCTTC
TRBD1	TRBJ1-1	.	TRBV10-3	CASSGQGMNTEAFF	TGTGCCTCATCGGGACAGGGAATGAACACTGAAGCTTTCTTT
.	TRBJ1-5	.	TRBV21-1	CASSENRDRGIQPQHF	TGTGCCAGCAGCGAGAACCGGGACAGAGGAATTCAGCCCCAGCATTTT
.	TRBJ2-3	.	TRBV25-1	CASSEVASSTDTQYF	TGTGCCAGCAGTGAAGTGGCGAGTTCAACAGATACGCAGTATTTT
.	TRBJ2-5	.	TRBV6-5	CASSYSTQYQETQYF	TGTGCCAGCAGTTACTCGACGCAGTACCAAGAGACCCAGTACTTC
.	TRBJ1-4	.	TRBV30	CAWSDYLYGLNEKLFF	TGTGCCTGGAGTGACTATCTCTACGGACTTAATGAAAAACTGTTTTTT
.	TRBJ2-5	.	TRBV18	CASSPPALETQYF	TGTGCCAGCTCACCACCGGCCCTGGAGACCCAGTACTTC
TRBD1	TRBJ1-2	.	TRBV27	CASMVGEGAGGYTF	TGTGCCAGCATGGTCGGAGAGGGGGCGGGTGGCTACACCTTC
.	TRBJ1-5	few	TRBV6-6	CASGLALNQPQHF	TGTGCCAGCGGGCTCGCTCTAAATCAGCCCCAGCATTTT
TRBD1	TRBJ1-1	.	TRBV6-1	CASREGGANTEAFF	TGTGCCAGCAGAGAAGGGGGCGCGAACACTGAAGCTTTCTTT
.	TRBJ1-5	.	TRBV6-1	CASSEILGGRQPQHF	TGTGCCAGCAGTGAAATTTTGGGGGGCCGTCAGCCCCAGCATTTT
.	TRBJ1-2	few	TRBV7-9	CASSLGQQPNYGYTF	TGTGCCAGCAGCTTAGGGCAGCAACCTAACTATGGCTACACCTTC
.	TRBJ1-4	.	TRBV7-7	CASSPRAGGEKLFF	TGTGCCAGCAGCCCCCGGGCGGGAGGAGAAAAACTGTTTTTT
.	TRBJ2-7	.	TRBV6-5	CASSYAGPTGEQYF	TGTGCCAGCAGTTACGCAGGCCCCACCGGCGAGCAGTACTTC
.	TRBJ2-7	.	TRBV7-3	CASSLGFSYEQYF	TGTGCCAGCAGCTTAGGATTCTCCTACGAGCAGTACTTC
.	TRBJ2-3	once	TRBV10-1	CASSDGTGSDTQYF	TGCGCCAGCAGTGATGGAACAGGGTCAGATACGCAGTATTTT
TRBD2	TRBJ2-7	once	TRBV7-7	CASSSSPAGGPGEQYF	TGTGCCAGCAGCTCCAGTCCCGCGGGAGGGCCAGGCGAGCAGTACTTC
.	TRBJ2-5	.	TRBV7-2	CASSQGVGETQYF	TGTGCCAGCAGCCAGGGAGTCGGGGAGACCCAGTACTTC